The sequence of this TCR beta chain was determined in a study of Ad26.COV2.S vaccination and SARS-CoV-2 variants. Study findings and constraints: Breadth of non-spike TCRs did not differ between vaccinees and placebo recipients. Among vaccine recipients, spike-specific TCR breadth exceeded that of placebo recipients.

Treatment specified: around 19 received Ad26.COV2.S at low or high dose, single or two shots; about five received placebo; per-sample allocation not given. Vaccine and placebo recipients were sampled on day 63 after the first injection. A Boston donor was an adult aged 18-55 years. To note about this clone: The antigen is unknown.

Assay used: immunoSEQ multiplex PCR; TCRdb lists only in-frame clones, some missing. The sample lists 300,000 to 400,000 clones; roughly 84% were seen once. Trimming shortened V by 0 bases and J by 1 base, and 18 bases separated the two germline ends. Germline CDR1 and CDR2: LGHNT and FRNRAP. The CDR3 is made up of 18 amino acids. The sequence derives from a person aged 18-65 years who received the Ad26.COV2.S COVID-19 vaccine or a placebo. The V call is TRBV12-5, the J call TRBJ1-1; D might be TRBD1 (6 bases). This sample comprised peripheral blood, obtained in a trial of Ad26.COV2.S vaccine versus placebo. CDR3 protein: CASGLVRGQGSANTEAFF. Written as DNA, the CDR3 is TGTGCTAGTGGTTTGGTACGGGGGCAGGGGTCTGCGAACACTGAAGCTTTCTTT.